This TCR beta chain is from a study of blood T cell repertoires in COVID-19. This CDR3 region has 13 residues. Between the trimmed V and J ends, which lost 6 bases and 5 bases, there was a span of 13 bases. Per germline, CDR1 LGHDT and CDR2 YNNKEL (reference sequence). The protocol was immunoSEQ multiplex PCR, while the TCRdb copy is restricted to in-frame clones and leaves out a portion. The sample holds some 140,000 clones, over 75% seen once. This chain connects TRBV3-1 (or the pseudogene TRBV3-2) to TRBJ1-2, with D possibly being TRBD1 (6 bases). The receptor's source is a man in his sixties with COVID-19, enrolled during active disease. The sequencing sample was made of peripheral blood. The CDR3 here is CASRRGGSYGYTF. The DNA for the CDR3 is TGTGCCAGCAGAAGGGGGGGTAGTTATGGCTACACCTTC.